This entry is about one T cell receptor beta chain. This receptor's antigen is unknown. No clone much larger than this one lies a single base away; base qualities are absent. TCR CDR3 regions were amplified from genomic DNA by multiplex PCR using the deep immunoSEQ assay. Genomic DNA extracted from each cell subset was distributed evenly over all wells of several immunoSEQ 96-well plates, and each plate served as one replicate. For sorted subsets, roughly 200 ng genomic DNA, equal to tens of thousands of T cell genomes, was loaded into each replicate PCR. Purified libraries were measured with a Qubit 3.0 fluorometer, size-checked on a Bioanalyzer 2100, and measured again with the KAPA Library Quantification kit. Every immunoSEQ 96-well plate was sequenced on a dedicated single-read 150-cycle Illumina NextSeq 550 flow cell. Concerning the study's data processing: Because only junctional sequences without quality scores were contained in the immunoSEQ output, filtering matching that applied to full-length reads could not be performed. Sequences were annotated with PyIR, a Python wrapper for IgBLAST v1.9, using IMGT germline references to assign V/J genes and CDR3. Any read was removed if the V/J assignment was weak (E-value above 1e-6), the CDR3 was missing, or the read contained stop codons, out-of-frame junctions, or ambiguous translated residues. V3J clonotypes were defined by identical inferred V gene, J gene, and CDR3 amino acid sequence. Percentage overlap between repertoires was calculated by dividing the number of shared unique clonotypes by the size of the smaller repertoire. Three approaches were used to assess repertoire richness: RTK rarefaction, the Chao1 estimator, and Recon v2.1 estimates of unobserved clonotypes. OLGA was used to compute generation probabilities for all TCRbeta clonotypes that the gDNA method yielded from a handful of donors. TCRdb's version of the immuneACCESS table is confined to in-frame rearrangements and falls short of the full clone set. An unresolved V gene accounts for under half of the shortfall where checked; the remainder is of unknown origin. Clone size and the V and J calls come from that table; the DNA yielded D and trimming. This sample comprises under 2,500,000 clones, nearly 97% of them detected only once. The top ten clones comprise over 0.1% of the sample.

The data were obtained in a study of shared clonotypes between healthy human individuals (dated by TCRdb to between 2020 and 2021). As for the study more broadly: The cohort included three men and a couple of women between 18 and 49 years of age. Per donor, three plates each were used for CD4 naive and CD4 memory, two for CD8 naive, and one for CD8 memory. To increase sequencing depth and limit assay-specific biases, different laboratories used diverse techniques to prepare libraries and sequence TCR repertoires. To estimate repertoire size and how much clonotype sharing occurs between individuals, the study deeply sequenced the blood TCR repertoires of five healthy adults. Per donor, leukapheresis produced somewhere between about 0.85 and 10 billion PBMCs. The full study reports these points: Based on pairwise subsampling, the degree of clonotype sharing among donors was expected to be affected by sequencing depth. The genetic and exposure-history diversity represented was limited by the small number of donors. Higher generation probabilities were observed for clonotypes shared by all four sorted-subset donors than for non-shared clonotypes. Larger estimated clonotype richness was generally found for naive subsets than for memory subsets. Sampling was restricted to blood, and TCR repertoires in tissue are likely to differ from TCR repertoires in blood. Around 5.4% of naive CD4, 3% to 3.5% of naive CD8, about 2.5% of memory CD4, and approximately 0.39% of memory CD8 clonotypes were shared across several donors. Even with the large sequencing depth, rarefaction of the sorted-subset datasets indicated that sequencing was incomplete.

V is clipped by 3 bases and J by 1 base, and the sequence between their germline boundaries is 8 bases long. According to the germline V gene, CDR1 reads SGHRS and CDR2 reads YFSETQ. The CDR3 numbers 14 residues from cysteine through phenylalanine. CDR3 DNA is the only sequence kept; it has 42 bases, read in frame from the first base. The donors were healthy, HIV-negative adults who had no recently reported acute infections or vaccinations. Every donor was a Caucasian adult living in Nashville, Tennessee, USA. CD4+ T cells were enriched by magnetic negative selection, after which naive cells were positively selected on CD45RA and the negative fraction was taken as the memory subset. Blood was obtained by leukapheresis, after which PBMCs were separated by Ficoll-Histopaque density gradient centrifugation and cryopreserved in liquid nitrogen vapor phase. Analytical flow cytometry was used to check the purity and quantity of every magnetically sorted T cell population. Genomic DNA was isolated from each sorted fraction and quantified by UV absorbance on a Nanodrop 2000c.

The clonotype was recovered from a man between 18 and 35 years old in good health. The source material was naive CD4+ T cells sorted from blood. Explained via the paper, the cell subset or site label denotes: CD45RA+ positively selected. The chain employs TRBV5-1 and TRBJ1-3; the D gene is perhaps TRBD1, on 5 matching bases. The DNA reads as follows: TGCGCCAGCAGCTCAGGGATGTCTGGAAACACCATATATTTT. It is translated as CASSSGMSGNTIYF.